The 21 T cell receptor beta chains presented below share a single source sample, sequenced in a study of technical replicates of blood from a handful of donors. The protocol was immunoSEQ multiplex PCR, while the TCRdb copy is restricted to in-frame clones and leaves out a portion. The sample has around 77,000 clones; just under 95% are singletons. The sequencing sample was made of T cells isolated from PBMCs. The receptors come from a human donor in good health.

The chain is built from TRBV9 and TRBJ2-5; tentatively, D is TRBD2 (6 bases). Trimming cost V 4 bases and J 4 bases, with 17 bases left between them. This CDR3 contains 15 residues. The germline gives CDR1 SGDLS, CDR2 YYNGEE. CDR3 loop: CASSLASGVGETQYF. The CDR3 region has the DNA TGTGCCAGCAGCCTAGCTTCGGGAGTTGGAGAGACCCAGTACTTC. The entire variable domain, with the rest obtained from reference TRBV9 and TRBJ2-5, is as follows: DSGVTQTPKHLITATGQRVTLRCSPRSGDLSVYWYQQSLDQGLQFLIQYYNGEERAKGNILERFSAQQFPDLHSELNLSSLELGDSALYFCASSLASGVGETQYFGPGTRLLVL.

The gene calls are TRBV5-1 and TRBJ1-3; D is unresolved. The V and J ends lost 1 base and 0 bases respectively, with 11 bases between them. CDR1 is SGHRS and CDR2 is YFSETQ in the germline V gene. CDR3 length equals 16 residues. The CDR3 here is CASSLTGSTSGNTIYF. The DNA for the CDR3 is TGCGCCAGCAGCTTGACCGGGAGCACCTCTGGAAACACCATATATTTT.

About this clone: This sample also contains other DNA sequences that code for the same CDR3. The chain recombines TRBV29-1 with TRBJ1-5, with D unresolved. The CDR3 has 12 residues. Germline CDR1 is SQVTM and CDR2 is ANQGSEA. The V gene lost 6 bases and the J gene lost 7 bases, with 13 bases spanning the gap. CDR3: CSVGEGTQPQHF. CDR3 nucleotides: TGCAGCGTCGGGGAGGGAACCCAGCCCCAGCATTTT. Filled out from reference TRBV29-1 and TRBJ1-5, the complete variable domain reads SAVISQKPSRDICQRGTSLTIQCQVDSQVTMMFWYRQQPGQSLTLIATANQGSEATYESGFVIDKFPISRPNLTFSTLTVSNMSPEDSSIYLCSVGEGTQPQHFGDGTRLSIL.

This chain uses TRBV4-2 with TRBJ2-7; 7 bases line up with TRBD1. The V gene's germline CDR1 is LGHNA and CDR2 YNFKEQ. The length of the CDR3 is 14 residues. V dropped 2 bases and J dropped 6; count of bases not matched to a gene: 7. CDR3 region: CASSQRQGEVEQYF. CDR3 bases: TGTGCCAGCAGCCAAAGACAGGGAGAAGTCGAGCAGTACTTC.

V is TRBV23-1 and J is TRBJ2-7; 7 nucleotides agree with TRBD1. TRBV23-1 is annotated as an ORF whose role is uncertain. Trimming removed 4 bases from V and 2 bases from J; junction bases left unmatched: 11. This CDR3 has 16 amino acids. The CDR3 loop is CASSRKPTGAPYEQYF. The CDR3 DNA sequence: TGCGCCAGCAGTCGCAAGCCCACAGGGGCCCCCTACGAGCAGTACTTC.

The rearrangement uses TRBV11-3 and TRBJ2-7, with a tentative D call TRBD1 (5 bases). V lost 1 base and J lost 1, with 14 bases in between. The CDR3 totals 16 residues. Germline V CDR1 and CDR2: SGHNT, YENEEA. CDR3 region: CASSLVWGQISYEQYF. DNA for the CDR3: TGTGCCAGCAGCTTAGTTTGGGGCCAAATATCCTACGAGCAGTACTTC.

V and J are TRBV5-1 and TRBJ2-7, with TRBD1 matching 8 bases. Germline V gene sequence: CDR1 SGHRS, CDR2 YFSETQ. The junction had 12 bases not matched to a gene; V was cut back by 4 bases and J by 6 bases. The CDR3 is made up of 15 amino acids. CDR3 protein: CASSATGTGGSEQYF. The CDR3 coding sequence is TGCGCCAGCAGCGCTACCGGGACAGGTGGGTCCGAGCAGTACTTC.

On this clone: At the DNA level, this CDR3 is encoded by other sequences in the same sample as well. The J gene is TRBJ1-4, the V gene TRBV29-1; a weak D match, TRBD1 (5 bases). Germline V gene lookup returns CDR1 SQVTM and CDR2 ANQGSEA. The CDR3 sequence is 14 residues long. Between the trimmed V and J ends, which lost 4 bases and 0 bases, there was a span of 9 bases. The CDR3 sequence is CSVGLGATNEKLFF. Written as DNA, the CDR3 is TGCAGCGTTGGTTTAGGGGCAACTAATGAAAAACTGTTTTTT.

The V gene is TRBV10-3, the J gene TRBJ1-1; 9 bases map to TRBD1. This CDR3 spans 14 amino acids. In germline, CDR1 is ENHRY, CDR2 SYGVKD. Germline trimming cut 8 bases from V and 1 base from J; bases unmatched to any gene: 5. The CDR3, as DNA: TGTGCCATCCGGGACAGGGAGGAGAACACTGAAGCTTTCTTT. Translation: CAIRDREENTEAFF.

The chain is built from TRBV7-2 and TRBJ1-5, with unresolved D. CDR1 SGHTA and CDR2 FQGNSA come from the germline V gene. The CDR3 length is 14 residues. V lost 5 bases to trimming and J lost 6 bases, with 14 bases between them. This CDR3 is CASSPPLEGQPQHF. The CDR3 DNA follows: TGTGCCAGCAGCCCACCGTTGGAGGGTCAGCCCCAGCATTTT.

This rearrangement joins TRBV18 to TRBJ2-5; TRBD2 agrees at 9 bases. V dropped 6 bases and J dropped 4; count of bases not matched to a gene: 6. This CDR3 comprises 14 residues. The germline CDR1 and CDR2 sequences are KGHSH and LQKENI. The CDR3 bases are TGTGCCAGCTCGATTAGCGGGAGCAGAGAGACCCAGTACTTC. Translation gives CASSISGSRETQYF. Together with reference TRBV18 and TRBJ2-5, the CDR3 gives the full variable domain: NAGVMQNPRHLVRRRGQEARLRCSPMKGHSHVYWYRQLPEEGLKFMVYLQKENIIDESGMPKERFSAEFPKEGPSILRIQQVVRGDSAAYFCASSISGSRETQYFGPGTRLLVL.

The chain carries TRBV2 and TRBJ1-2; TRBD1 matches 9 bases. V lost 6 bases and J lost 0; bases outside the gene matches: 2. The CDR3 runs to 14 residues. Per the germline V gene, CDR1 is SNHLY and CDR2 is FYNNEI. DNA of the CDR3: TGTGCCAGCAGCGGGACAGGGTCTAACTATGGCTACACCTTC. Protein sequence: CASSGTGSNYGYTF.

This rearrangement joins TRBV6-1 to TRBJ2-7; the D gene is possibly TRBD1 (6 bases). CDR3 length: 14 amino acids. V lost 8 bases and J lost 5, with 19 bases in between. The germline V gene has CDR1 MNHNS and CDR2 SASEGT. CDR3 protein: CASLLVTGIHEQYF. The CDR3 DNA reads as TGTGCCAGCCTACTCGTAACAGGGATTCACGAGCAGTACTTC.

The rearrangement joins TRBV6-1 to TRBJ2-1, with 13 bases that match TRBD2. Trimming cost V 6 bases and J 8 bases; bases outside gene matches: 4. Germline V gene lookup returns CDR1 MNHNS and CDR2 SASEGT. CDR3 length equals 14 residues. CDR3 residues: CASRRTSGSYEQFF. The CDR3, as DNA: TGTGCCAGCAGGCGGACTAGCGGGAGCTATGAGCAGTTCTTC.

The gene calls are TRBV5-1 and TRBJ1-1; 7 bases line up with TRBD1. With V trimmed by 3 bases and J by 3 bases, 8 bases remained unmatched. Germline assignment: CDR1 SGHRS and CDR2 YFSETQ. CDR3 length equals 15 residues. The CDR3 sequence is CASSSMYGQDTEAFF. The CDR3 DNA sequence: TGCGCCAGCAGCTCAATGTACGGACAGGACACTGAAGCTTTCTTT.

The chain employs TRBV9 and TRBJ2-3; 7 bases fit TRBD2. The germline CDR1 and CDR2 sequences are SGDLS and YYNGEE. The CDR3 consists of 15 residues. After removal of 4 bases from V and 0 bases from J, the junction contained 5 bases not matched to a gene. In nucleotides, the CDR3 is TGTGCCAGCAGCTTCAGCGGGACTAGCACAGATACGCAGTATTTT. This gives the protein CASSFSGTSTDTQYF. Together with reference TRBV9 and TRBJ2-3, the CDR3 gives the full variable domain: DSGVTQTPKHLITATGQRVTLRCSPRSGDLSVYWYQQSLDQGLQFLIQYYNGEERAKGNILERFSAQQFPDLHSELNLSSLELGDSALYFCASSFSGTSTDTQYFGPGTRLTVL.

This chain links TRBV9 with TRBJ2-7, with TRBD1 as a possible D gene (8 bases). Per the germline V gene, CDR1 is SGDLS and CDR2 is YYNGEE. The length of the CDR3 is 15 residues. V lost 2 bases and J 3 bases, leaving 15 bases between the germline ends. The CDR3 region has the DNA TGTGCCAGCAGCGTGGGAACAGGGGGGGACTACGAGCAGTACTTC. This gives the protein CASSVGTGGDYEQYF.

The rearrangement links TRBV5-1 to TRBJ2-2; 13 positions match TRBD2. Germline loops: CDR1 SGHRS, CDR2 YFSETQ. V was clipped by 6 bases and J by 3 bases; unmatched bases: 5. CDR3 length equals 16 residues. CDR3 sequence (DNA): TGCGCCAGCATACTAGCGGGAGGGCCGGACACCGGGGAGCTGTTTTTT. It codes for CASILAGGPDTGELFF.

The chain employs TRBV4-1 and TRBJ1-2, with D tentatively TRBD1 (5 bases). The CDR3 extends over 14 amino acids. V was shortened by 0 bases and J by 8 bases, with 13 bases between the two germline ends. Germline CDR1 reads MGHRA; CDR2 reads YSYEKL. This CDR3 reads CASSQDQTVGGYTF. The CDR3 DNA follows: TGCGCCAGCAGCCAAGATCAGACAGTCGGGGGCTACACCTTC.

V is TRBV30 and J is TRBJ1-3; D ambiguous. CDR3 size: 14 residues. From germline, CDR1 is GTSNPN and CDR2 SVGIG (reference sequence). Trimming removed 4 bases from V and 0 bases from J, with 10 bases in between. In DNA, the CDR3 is TGTGCCTGGAAGAGGGAACTCTCTGGAAACACCATATATTTT. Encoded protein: CAWKRELSGNTIYF.

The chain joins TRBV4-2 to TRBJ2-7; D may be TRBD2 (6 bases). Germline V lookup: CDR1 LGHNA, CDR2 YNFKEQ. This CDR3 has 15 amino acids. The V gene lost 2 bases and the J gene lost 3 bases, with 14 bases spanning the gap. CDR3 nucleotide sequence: TGTGCCAGCAGCCAATCGGAGGGGAGATTCTACGAGCAGTACTTC. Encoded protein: CASSQSEGRFYEQYF.